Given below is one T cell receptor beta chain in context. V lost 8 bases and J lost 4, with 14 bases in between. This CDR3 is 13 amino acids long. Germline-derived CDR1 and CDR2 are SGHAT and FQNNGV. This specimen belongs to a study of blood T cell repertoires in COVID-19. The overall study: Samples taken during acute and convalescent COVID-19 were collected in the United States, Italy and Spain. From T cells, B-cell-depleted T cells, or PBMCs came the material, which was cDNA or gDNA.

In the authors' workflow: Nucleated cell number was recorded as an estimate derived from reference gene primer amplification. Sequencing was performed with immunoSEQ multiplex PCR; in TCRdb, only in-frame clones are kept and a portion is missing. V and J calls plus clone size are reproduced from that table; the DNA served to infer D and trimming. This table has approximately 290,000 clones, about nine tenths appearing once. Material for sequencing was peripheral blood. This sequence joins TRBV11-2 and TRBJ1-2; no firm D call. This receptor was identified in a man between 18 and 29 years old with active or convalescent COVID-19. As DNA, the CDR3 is TGTGCCAGCTCACGTCCCGGTAGCTATGGCTACACCTTC. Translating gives CASSRPGSYGYTF.